One T cell receptor beta chain is described in this entry. What it binds is not known. This specimen comes from a study of shared clonotypes between healthy human individuals. Whole-study results and caveats: A generally larger estimated richness was seen in naive subsets than in memory subsets. With a handful of donors compared, approximately 5% of naive CD4 clonotypes were shared. Donors were few, which limited the genetic and exposure-history diversity represented.

Using immunoSEQ multiplex PCR, the repertoire was profiled, and TCRdb retains in-frame clones only, with some absent. The profile covers 400,000 or so clones, with around 96% appearing a single time and 0.32% taken by the ten largest. The receptor comes from a man aged 25-40 years in good health. The sequencing sample was made of memory CD8+ T cells sorted from blood. Sample subset: CD45RO+ cells pooled with CCR7-negative TemRA cells.

The CDR3 DNA reads as TGTGCCAGCAGCTGGACGGGAGGCCCTAACTACGAGCAGTACTTC. As protein: CASSWTGGPNYEQYF. The rearrangement links TRBV7-8 to TRBJ2-7, with TRBD2 matching 7 bases. The CDR3 is 15 residues long. V shed 4 bases and J 3 bases; nucleotides not matched to a gene: 9. In germline, CDR1 is SGHVS, CDR2 FQNEAQ.